These 18 T cell receptor beta chains originate from one sample sequenced in a study of neoadjuvant anti-PD-1 for oral cavity cancer. Time point given: after neoadjuvant nivolumab, at surgical resection. Clones were read by immunoSEQ multiplex PCR, and TCRdb kept only the in-frame ones, dropping some. This sample has tens of thousands of clones, with 25% to 30% found just once. Sequencing used tumor tissue, obtained after nivolumab (anti-PD-1) treatment. The receptor source for this set is a person between 40 and 85 years old with oral cavity squamous cell carcinoma.

The table lists this clone with a few counts. The chain couples TRBV6-5 to TRBJ1-1; D is possibly TRBD1 (6 bases). The CDR3 consists of 15 residues. From germline, CDR1 is MNHEY and CDR2 SVGAGI. Trimming cost V 5 bases and J 1 base, with 14 bases left between them. DNA of the CDR3: TGTGCCAGCAGTCGAACAGTACAGGGGAACACTGAAGCTTTCTTT. The encoded protein is CASSRTVQGNTEAFF.

In this sample, this clone turned up a few times. The chain combines TRBV7-6 with TRBJ2-5; D uncertain. Germline CDR1 is SGHVS and CDR2 is FNYEAQ. This CDR3 is built from 13 residues. The V end lost 1 base, the J end lost 5 bases, and 8 bases lay between the germline ends. CDR3 protein: CASSLGPRETQYF. The CDR3 DNA reads as TGTGCCAGCAGCTTAGGCCCACGGGAGACCCAGTACTTC.

In its sample, this clone was seen a few times. This rearrangement joins TRBV5-1 to TRBJ2-1; no clear D gene. Germline-derived CDR1 and CDR2 are SGHRS and YFSETQ. V shed 4 bases and J shed 7 bases, with 9 bases lying between them. This CDR3 is built from 12 residues. Here the CDR3 reads CASSLPGNEQFF. DNA for the CDR3: TGCGCCAGCAGCCTTCCCGGGAATGAGCAGTTCTTC.

For this clone: The sample carries other DNA sequences with the same CDR3. The chain couples TRBV4-2 to TRBJ1-1; D is possibly TRBD1 (5 bases). The CDR3 loop spans 13 amino acids. Germline values: CDR1 LGHNA, CDR2 YNFKEQ. V lost 0 bases and J 5 bases, leaving 7 bases between the germline ends. CDR3 loop: CASSQEWGTEAFF. The CDR3 DNA reads as TGTGCCAGCAGCCAAGAGTGGGGGACTGAAGCTTTCTTT.

The gene calls are TRBV11-1 and TRBJ2-3; 11 bases are a match to TRBD2. The junction had 1 base not matched to a gene; V was cut back by 1 base and J by 1 base. The CDR3 is 16 residues long. Looked up from germline, CDR1 is SGHAT and CDR2 is FQDESV (reference sequence). The CDR3 nucleotides are TGTGCCAGCAGCTTAGTGACTAGCGGGGGCACAGATACGCAGTATTTT. It encodes CASSLVTSGGTDTQYF.

This clone was counted a few times. The chain recombines TRBV6-5 with TRBJ1-5; D not certain. Trimming stripped 10 bases from V and 4 bases from J, with 14 bases between. Germline V lookup: CDR1 MNHEY, CDR2 SVGAGI. There are 13 residues in the CDR3. The CDR3 region is CAIRSPRNQPQHF. The DNA of the CDR3 is TGTGCCATCCGGTCCCCTCGGAATCAGCCCCAGCATTTT.

This clone showed up many times. This chain uses TRBV4-1 with TRBJ1-5; maybe TRBD1 (6 bases). Trimming cost V 1 base and J 4 bases, with 14 bases left between them. Germline V gene sequence: CDR1 MGHRA, CDR2 YSYEKL. The CDR3 loop spans 16 amino acids. CDR3 loop: CASSQAVDRRNQPQHF. In DNA form, the CDR3 reads TGCGCCAGCAGCCAAGCCGTTGACAGGAGAAATCAGCCCCAGCATTTT.

This clone has only a few counts. The gene calls are TRBV6-5 and TRBJ2-7; 8 nucleotides line up with TRBD2. CDR3 length: 15 residues. The V and J ends lost 2 bases and 3 bases, in that order; junction bases with no gene match: 6. Per the germline V gene, CDR1 is MNHEY and CDR2 is SVGAGI. CDR3 bases: TGTGCCAGCAGTTACGAAGCGGGGGACTTCTACGAGCAGTACTTC. Encoded protein: CASSYEAGDFYEQYF.

The chain has TRBV19 and TRBJ1-5; D perhaps matches TRBD1 (6 bases). The CDR3 contains 14 residues. V dropped 7 bases and J dropped 2 bases, with 12 bases sitting between them. Germline V gene data show CDR1 as LNHDA and CDR2 as SQIVND (reference sequence). As DNA, the CDR3 is TGTGCCAGTACTAATCGACAGGGCAATCAGCCCCAGCATTTT. This sequence encodes CASTNRQGNQPQHF.

This chain links TRBV28 with TRBJ2-7; no definite D call. Per germline, CDR1 MDHEN and CDR2 SYDVKM. Trimming took off 4 bases at V and 2 bases at J, with 6 bases between the two ends. This CDR3 spans 12 amino acids. The CDR3 bases are TGTGCCAGCAGTTCGGTTCCCTACGAGCAGTACTTC. Residues: CASSSVPYEQYF.

This clone has only a few counts. The chain joins TRBV2 to TRBJ1-6; the match to TRBD1 covers 9 bases. Losses at the gene ends were 5 bases for V and 6 bases for J; bases not matched to a gene: 2. The CDR3 length is 14 residues. Per the germline V gene, CDR1 is SNHLY and CDR2 is FYNNEI. CDR3 region: CASSQTGGNSPLHF. CDR3 coding DNA: TGTGCCAGCAGTCAGACAGGGGGTAATTCACCCCTCCACTTT.

This clone is labeled medium-sized. The rearrangement joins TRBV5-6 to TRBJ2-7; the match to TRBD1 covers 8 bases. Per germline, CDR1 SGHDT and CDR2 YYEEEE. V lost 2 bases, J lost 1 base, and 2 bases stayed unmatched. The length of the CDR3 is 14 residues. Written as DNA, the CDR3 is TGTGCCAGCAGCTTACGACAGGGGTCCTACGAGCAGTACTTC. This sequence encodes CASSLRQGSYEQYF.

The table lists this clone with a few counts. The chain carries TRBV9 and TRBJ1-2; D is uncertain. The CDR3 is 14 amino acids. The germline V and J ends were trimmed by 0 bases and 6 bases, with 12 bases remaining between them. Germline CDR1 reads SGDLS; CDR2 reads YYNGEE. The CDR3 coding sequence is TGTGCCAGCAGCGTAGACGCAGGTAGCGATGGCTACACCTTC. This sequence encodes CASSVDAGSDGYTF.

This clone has at least ten counts. The rearrangement links TRBV7-6 to TRBJ2-7, with unresolved D. The CDR3 sequence is 14 residues long. Per germline, CDR1 SGHVS and CDR2 FNYEAQ. The germline V and J ends were trimmed by 0 bases and 6 bases, with 12 bases remaining between them. The CDR3 bases are TGTGCCAGCAGCTTAGCTTTGGACCTTGGCGAGCAGTACTTC. Protein product: CASSLALDLGEQYF.

This clone rates as medium-sized. This chain connects TRBV29-1 to TRBJ2-7, with D possibly being TRBD1 (5 bases). Looked up from germline, CDR1 is SQVTM and CDR2 is ANQGSEA. V dropped 7 bases and J dropped 4 bases, with 17 bases sitting between them. The CDR3 extends over 13 amino acids. The CDR3 region is CSAEQSQGYEQYF. CDR3 bases: TGCAGCGCCGAGCAGAGTCAGGGATACGAGCAGTACTTC.

The table lists this clone with a few counts. The gene calls are TRBV9 and TRBJ2-7; TRBD1 is a possible D gene (5 bases). The V end was cut by 4 bases, the J end by 0 bases, with 8 bases between. Germline CDR1 reads SGDLS; CDR2 reads YYNGEE. The CDR3 is 13 residues long. CDR3 coding DNA: TGTGCCAGCAGCACAGGACACTCCTACGAGCAGTACTTC. Protein sequence: CASSTGHSYEQYF.

V usage is TRBV7-8 and J usage is TRBJ1-1, with unresolved D. The germline V gene has CDR1 SGHVS and CDR2 FQNEAQ. V lost 2 bases and J lost 0, with 19 bases in between. This CDR3 contains 18 residues. CDR3 coding DNA: TGTGCCAGCAGCTTATATTTTTCAGGTCGATTATTGAACACTGAAGCTTTCTTT. It specifies CASSLYFSGRLLNTEAFF.

The CDR3 spells CASSYGEGGEQYF. The CDR3 nucleotides read TGTGCCAGCAGTTATGGTGAAGGGGGCGAGCAGTACTTC. V and J are TRBV6-5 and TRBJ2-7; a weak D match, TRBD1 (6 bases). From germline, CDR1 is MNHEY and CDR2 SVGAGI. Between the trimmed V and J ends, which lost 3 bases and 6 bases, there was a span of 12 bases. This CDR3 is built from 13 residues.